Below, 20 T cell receptor beta chains from the same sample are listed, as sequenced in a study of blood T cell repertoires in COVID-19. TCRdb's copy holds only in-frame clones and misses some; the assay was immunoSEQ multiplex PCR. The sample yields 65,000 to 85,000 clones, approximately 90% seen once. Sequencing was performed on peripheral blood. The receptors were sampled from a human donor in a cohort sampled during active COVID-19.

This chain joins TRBV19 and TRBJ1-5; TRBD1 matches at 7 bases. The V segment lost 5 bases and the J segment 3 bases; nucleotides outside the gene matches: 7. This CDR3 has 15 residues. Germline V gene data show CDR1 as LNHDA and CDR2 as SQIVND (reference sequence). The CDR3 coding sequence is TGTGCCAGTAGTGTCGGACAGGCTTTCAATCAGCCCCAGCATTTT. Residues: CASSVGQAFNQPQHF. The variable domain in full, with the rest retrieved from reference TRBV19 and TRBJ1-5, is DGGITQSPKYLFRKEGQNVTLSCEQNLNHDAMYWYRQDPGQGLRLIYYSQIVNDFQKGDIAEGYSVSREKKESFPLTVTSAQKNPTAFYLCASSVGQAFNQPQHFGDGTRLSIL.

This chain uses TRBV19 with TRBJ2-2, with D perhaps TRBD2 (6 bases). The CDR3 runs 14 residues. Trimming took off 7 bases at V and 4 bases at J, with 13 bases between the two ends. Germline CDR1 reads LNHDA; CDR2 reads SQIVND (reference sequence). The CDR3 sequence: CASTREEATGELFF. Written as DNA, the CDR3 is TGTGCCAGTACGAGGGAGGAAGCCACCGGGGAGCTGTTTTTT.

This chain connects TRBV2 to TRBJ2-7; perhaps TRBD1 as D (6 bases). Per the germline V gene, CDR1 is SNHLY and CDR2 is FYNNEI. CDR3 length: 12 amino acids. Trimming took 5 bases from V and 5 from J, leaving 10 bases between them. The CDR3 here is CASSKDSNEQYF. CDR3 nucleotides: TGTGCCAGCAGTAAGGACAGTAACGAGCAGTACTTC.

The chain combines TRBV4-3 with TRBJ2-3, with D unclear. This CDR3 has 13 residues. CDR1 and CDR2 (germline): LGHNA, YSLEER. Trimming shortened V by 1 base and J by 5 bases, and 7 bases separated the two germline ends. The CDR3 coding sequence is TGCGCCAGCAGCCAAGGAGTGCAAGATACGCAGTATTTT. It is translated as CASSQGVQDTQYF.

This clone has ten or more counts. The chain employs TRBV27 and TRBJ2-7, with 7 bases aligning to TRBD1. The CDR3 runs 14 residues. Germline V CDR1 and CDR2: MNHEY, SMNVEV (reference sequence). V was pared by 5 bases and J by 2 bases, with 6 bases of the junction left unmatched. The CDR3 loop is CASSLQGMAYEQYF. CDR3 DNA sequence: TGTGCCAGCAGTCTACAGGGGATGGCCTACGAGCAGTACTTC.

V and J are TRBV5-4 and TRBJ2-3; 7 bases agree with TRBD2. V was pared by 4 bases and J by 4 bases, with 6 bases of the junction left unmatched. The CDR3 consists of 14 residues. Germline assignment: CDR1 SGHNT and CDR2 YYREEE (reference sequence). CDR3 bases: TGTGCCAGCAGCCCGGGAGGAATTGCAGATACGCAGTATTTT. Its protein is CASSPGGIADTQYF.

The genes are TRBV11-2 and TRBJ2-3, with a possible D match to TRBD2 (6 bases). With 5 bases removed from V and 1 base from J, the gap between germline ends came to 16 bases. The CDR3 has 16 residues. CDR1 is SGHAT, CDR2 FQNNGV, per germline. The CDR3 DNA reads as TGTGCCAGCAGCGCCACTGCCGGCGGGGGCACAGATACGCAGTATTTT. The encoded protein is CASSATAGGGTDTQYF.

The rearrangement joins TRBV28 to TRBJ2-1; TRBD1 matches 9 bases. J was trimmed by 12 bases and V by 0 bases; bases with no gene match: 0. The germline CDR1 and CDR2 sequences are MDHEN and SYDVKM. The length of the CDR3 is 12 residues. The CDR3 region is CASSLWDRGQFF. The CDR3 DNA reads as TGTGCCAGCAGTTTATGGGACAGGGGGCAGTTCTTC. Full variable domain (rest looked up from reference TRBV28 and TRBJ2-1): DVKVTQSSRYLVKRTGEKVFLECVQDMDHENMFWYRQDPGLGLRLIYFSYDVKMKEKGDIPEGYSVSREKKERFSLILESASTNQTSMYLCASSLWDRGQFFGPGTRLTVL.

The rearrangement links TRBV3-1 (or the pseudogene TRBV3-2) to TRBJ2-7, with 7 bases identical to TRBD2. The germline V gene has CDR1 LGHDT and CDR2 YNNKEL (reference sequence). The CDR3 has 12 residues. Unmatched junction bases numbered 7, after V lost 8 bases and J lost 6 bases. The CDR3 DNA is TGTGCCAGCGGGGGGGAGGCTACCGAGCAGTACTTC. Protein product: CASGGEATEQYF.

This clone was seen only a few times. The CDR3 protein is CASRQNTEAFF. In DNA form, the CDR3 reads TGCGCCAGCCGACAGAACACTGAAGCTTTCTTT. The V call is TRBV5-1, the J call TRBJ1-1; the D is unclear. Looked up from germline, CDR1 is SGHRS and CDR2 is YFSETQ. V dropped 7 bases and J dropped 1 base, with 5 bases sitting between them. The CDR3 runs 11 residues. Using reference TRBV5-1 and TRBJ1-1 for the parts outside the CDR3, the full variable domain is KAGVTQTPRYLIKTRGQQVTLSCSPISGHRSVSWYQQTPGQGLQFLFEYFSETQRNKGNFPGRFSGRQFSNSRSEMNVSTLELGDSALYLCASRQNTEAFFGQGTRLTVV.

The rearrangement links TRBV28 to TRBJ1-1; possible D gene TRBD1, 5 bases. CDR1 and CDR2 from the germline V gene are MDHEN and SYDVKM. This CDR3 spans 13 amino acids. The germline V and J ends were trimmed by 6 bases and 6 bases, with 14 bases remaining between them. CDR3 sequence (DNA): TGTGCCAGCAGCAGGGTTACTCTAGCTGAAGCTTTCTTT. Encoded protein: CASSRVTLAEAFF.

The gene calls are TRBV20-1 and TRBJ1-1; the D gene is possibly TRBD1 (5 bases). Trimming stripped 3 bases from V and 2 bases from J, with 7 bases between. From germline, CDR1 is DFQATT and CDR2 SNEGSKA (reference sequence). The CDR3 is 12 amino acids. CDR3 sequence (DNA): TGCAGTGCTAGTGGGGCTAACACTGAAGCTTTCTTT. Translated: CSASGANTEAFF.

As regards this clone: A junction boundary mismatches the germline segment, possibly from a read error. The gene calls are TRBV30 and TRBJ2-2; a weak D match, TRBD1 (7 bases). The CDR3 runs to 16 residues. Germline V gene sequence: CDR1 GTSNPN, CDR2 SVGIG (reference sequence). The CDR3, as DNA: TGTGCCTGGAGTGGGCCTGAGACAGGGAGGACCGCGGAGCTGTTTTTT. It translates to CAWSGPETGRTAELFF.

This CDR3 is CASNLPETETNSPLHF. The CDR3 bases are TGTGCCAGCAACCTACCGGAGACAGAAACTAATTCACCCCTCCACTTT. This rearrangement joins TRBV6-6 to TRBJ1-6; a possible D gene is TRBD1 (5 bases). Trimming took off 7 bases at V and 6 bases at J, with 19 bases between the two ends. Germline V lookup: CDR1 MNHNY, CDR2 SVGAGI (reference sequence). The CDR3 spans 16 residues.

The CDR3 region is CASSLAGPNYGYTF. The CDR3 DNA reads as TGTGCCAGCAGCTTGGCGGGACCCAACTATGGCTACACCTTC. V gene TRBV7-2 combines with J gene TRBJ1-2, with a possible D match to TRBD1 (5 bases). The CDR3 has 14 residues. With 3 bases removed from V and 2 bases from J, the gap between germline ends came to 10 bases. Germline CDR1 reads SGHTA; CDR2 reads FQGNSA.

V is TRBV4-2 and J is TRBJ2-3; D is possibly TRBD1 (6 bases). Trimming shortened V by 2 bases and J by 6 bases, and 15 bases separated the two germline ends. The CDR3 consists of 15 residues. The V gene's germline CDR1 is LGHNA and CDR2 YNFKEQ. CDR3 DNA sequence: TGTGCCAGCAGCCAATACAGGGTCCTTGGGGATACGCAGTATTTT. Its protein is CASSQYRVLGDTQYF.

J is TRBJ1-2 and V is TRBV30; a possible D gene is TRBD1 (5 bases). Trimming pared 0 bases from V and 6 bases from J, leaving 11 bases between. The CDR3 totals 13 residues. Germline V CDR1 and CDR2: GTSNPN, SVGIG (reference sequence). This chain's CDR3 is CAWSVTGGDGYTF. The CDR3 region has the DNA TGTGCCTGGAGTGTTACCGGGGGGGATGGCTACACCTTC.

V is TRBV11-2 and J is TRBJ1-1; 8 bases line up with TRBD1. The germline CDR1 and CDR2 sequences are SGHAT and FQNNGV. The length of the CDR3 is 15 residues. V gave up 1 base and J gave up 5 bases; unmatched junction bases: 6. CDR3 coding DNA: TGTGCCAGCAGCTTAGCAGGCACAGGGGGGACTGAAGCTTTCTTT. It codes for CASSLAGTGGTEAFF.

V is TRBV3-1 (or the pseudogene TRBV3-2) and J is TRBJ2-3; maybe TRBD2 (7 bases). Deletions cut 6 bases from V and 6 bases from J, with 19 bases between. Looked up from germline, CDR1 is LGHDT and CDR2 is YNNKEL (reference sequence). The CDR3 contains 15 residues. Here the CDR3 DNA reads TGTGCCAGCAGAACTGGCGGGGGCTTAGGGGATACGCAGTATTTT. It encodes CASRTGGGLGDTQYF.

This clone has just a few counts. The CDR3: CASSWGQGINYGYTF. The CDR3 region has the DNA TGTGCCAGCAGTTGGGGACAGGGGATAAACTATGGCTACACCTTC. V is TRBV6-5 and J is TRBJ1-2, with 10 bases aligning to TRBD1. The germline V gene has CDR1 MNHEY and CDR2 SVGAGI. With V trimmed by 4 bases and J by 2 bases, 4 bases remained unmatched. CDR3 length: 15 amino acids.